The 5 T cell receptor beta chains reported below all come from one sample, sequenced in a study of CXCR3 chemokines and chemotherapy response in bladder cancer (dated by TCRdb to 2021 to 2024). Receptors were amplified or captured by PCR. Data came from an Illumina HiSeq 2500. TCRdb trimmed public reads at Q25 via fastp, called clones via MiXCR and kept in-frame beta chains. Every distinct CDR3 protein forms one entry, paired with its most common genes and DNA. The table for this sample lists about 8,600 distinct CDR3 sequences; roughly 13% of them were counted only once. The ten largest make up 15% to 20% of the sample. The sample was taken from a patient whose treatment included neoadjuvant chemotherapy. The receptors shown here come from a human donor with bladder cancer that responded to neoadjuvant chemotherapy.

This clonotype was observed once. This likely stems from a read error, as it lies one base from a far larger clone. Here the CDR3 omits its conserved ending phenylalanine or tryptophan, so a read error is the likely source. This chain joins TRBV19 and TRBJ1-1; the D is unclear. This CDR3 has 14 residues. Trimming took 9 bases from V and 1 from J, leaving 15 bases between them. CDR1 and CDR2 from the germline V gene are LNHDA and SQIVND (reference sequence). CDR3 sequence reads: CASSPPASNTEAFS. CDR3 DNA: TGTGCCAGCAGCCCCCCCGCGTCGAACACTGAAGCTTTCTCT.

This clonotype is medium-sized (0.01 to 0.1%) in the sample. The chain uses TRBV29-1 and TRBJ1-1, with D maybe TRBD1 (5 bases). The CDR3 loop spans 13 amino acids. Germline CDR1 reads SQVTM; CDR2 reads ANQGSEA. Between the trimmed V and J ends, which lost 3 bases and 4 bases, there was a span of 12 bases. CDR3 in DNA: TGCAGCGTTGACGGGGGTATGGTCACTGAAGCTTTCTTT. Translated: CSVDGGMVTEAFF.

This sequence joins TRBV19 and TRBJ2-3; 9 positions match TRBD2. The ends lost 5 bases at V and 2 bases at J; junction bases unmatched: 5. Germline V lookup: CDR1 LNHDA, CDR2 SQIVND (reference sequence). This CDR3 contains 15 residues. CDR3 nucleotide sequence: TGTGCCAGTAGTGAATTAGCGGGGGCCACAGATACGCAGTATTTT. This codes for CASSELAGATDTQYF. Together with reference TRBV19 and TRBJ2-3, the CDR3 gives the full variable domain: DGGITQSPKYLFRKEGQNVTLSCEQNLNHDAMYWYRQDPGQGLRLIYYSQIVNDFQKGDIAEGYSVSREKKESFPLTVTSAQKNPTAFYLCASSELAGATDTQYFGPGTRLTVL.

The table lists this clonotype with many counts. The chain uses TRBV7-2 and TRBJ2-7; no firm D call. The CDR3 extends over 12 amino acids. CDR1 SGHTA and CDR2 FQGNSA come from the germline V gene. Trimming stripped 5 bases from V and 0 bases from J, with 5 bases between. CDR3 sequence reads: CASSLHSYEQYF. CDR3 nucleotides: TGTGCCAGCAGCCTCCACTCCTACGAGCAGTACTTC.

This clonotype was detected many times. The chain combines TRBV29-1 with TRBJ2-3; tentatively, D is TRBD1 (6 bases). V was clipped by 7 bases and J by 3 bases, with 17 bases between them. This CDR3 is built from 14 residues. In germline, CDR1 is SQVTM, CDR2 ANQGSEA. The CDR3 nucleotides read TGCAGCGGGACACCGGGACAAAGGACAGATACGCAGTATTTT. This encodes CSGTPGQRTDTQYF.